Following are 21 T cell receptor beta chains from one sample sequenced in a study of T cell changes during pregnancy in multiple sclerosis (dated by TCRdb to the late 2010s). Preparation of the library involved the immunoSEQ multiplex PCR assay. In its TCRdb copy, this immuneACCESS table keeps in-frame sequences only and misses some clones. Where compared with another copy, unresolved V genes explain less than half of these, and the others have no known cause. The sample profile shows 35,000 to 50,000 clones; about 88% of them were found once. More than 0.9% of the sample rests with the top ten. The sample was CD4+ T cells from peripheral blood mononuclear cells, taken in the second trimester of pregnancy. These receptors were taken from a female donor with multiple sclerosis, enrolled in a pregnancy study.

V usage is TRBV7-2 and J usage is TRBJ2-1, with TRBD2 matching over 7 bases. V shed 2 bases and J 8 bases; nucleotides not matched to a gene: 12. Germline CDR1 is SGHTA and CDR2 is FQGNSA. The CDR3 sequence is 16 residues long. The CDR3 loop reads CASSLWGGLGGDEQFF. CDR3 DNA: TGTGCCAGCAGCTTATGGGGGGGATTGGGTGGCGATGAGCAGTTCTTC.

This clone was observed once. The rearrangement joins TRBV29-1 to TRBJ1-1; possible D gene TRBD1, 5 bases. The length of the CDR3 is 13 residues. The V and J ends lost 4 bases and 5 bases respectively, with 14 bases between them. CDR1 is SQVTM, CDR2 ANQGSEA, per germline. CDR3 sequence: CSVGFWGGTEAFF. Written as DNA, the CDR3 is TGCAGCGTTGGGTTTTGGGGGGGGACTGAAGCTTTCTTT.

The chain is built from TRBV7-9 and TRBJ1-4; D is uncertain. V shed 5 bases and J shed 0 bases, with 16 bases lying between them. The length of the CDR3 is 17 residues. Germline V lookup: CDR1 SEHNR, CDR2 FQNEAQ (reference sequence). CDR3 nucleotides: TGTGCCAGCAGCCGACCTTTTGAGGCGGCAACTAATGAAAAACTGTTTTTT. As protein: CASSRPFEAATNEKLFF. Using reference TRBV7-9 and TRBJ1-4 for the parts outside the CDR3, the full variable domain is DTGVSQNPRHKITKRGQNVTFRCDPISEHNRLYWYRQTLGQGPEFLTYFQNEAQLEKSRLLSDRFSAERPKGSFSTLEIQRTEQGDSAMYLCASSRPFEAATNEKLFFGSGTQLSVL.

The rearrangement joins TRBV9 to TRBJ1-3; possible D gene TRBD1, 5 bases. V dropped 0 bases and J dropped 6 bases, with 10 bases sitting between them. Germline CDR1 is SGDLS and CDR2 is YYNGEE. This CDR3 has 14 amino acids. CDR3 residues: CASSVASRVNTIYF. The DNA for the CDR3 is TGTGCCAGCAGCGTAGCCTCCAGGGTAAACACCATATATTTT. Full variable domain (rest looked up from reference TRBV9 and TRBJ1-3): DSGVTQTPKHLITATGQRVTLRCSPRSGDLSVYWYQQSLDQGLQFLIQYYNGEERAKGNILERFSAQQFPDLHSELNLSSLELGDSALYFCASSVASRVNTIYFGEGSWLTVV.

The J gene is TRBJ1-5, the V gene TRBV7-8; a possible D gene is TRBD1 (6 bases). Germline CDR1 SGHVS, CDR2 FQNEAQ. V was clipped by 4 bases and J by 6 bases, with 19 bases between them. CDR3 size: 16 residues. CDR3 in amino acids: CASSSYGGRGFQPQHF. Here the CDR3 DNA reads TGTGCCAGCAGCTCATACGGGGGGCGAGGATTTCAGCCCCAGCATTTT.

The CDR3, as DNA: TGTGCCAGCAGCCCAGTGGGGGGGCCAAACTACGAGCAGTACTTC. Amino acids: CASSPVGGPNYEQYF. The chain recombines TRBV7-3 with TRBJ2-7, with a weak D call TRBD2 (7 bases). This CDR3 has 15 amino acids. The germline V and J ends were trimmed by 5 bases and 3 bases, with 17 bases remaining between them. Germline CDR1 reads SGHTA; CDR2 reads FQGTGA.

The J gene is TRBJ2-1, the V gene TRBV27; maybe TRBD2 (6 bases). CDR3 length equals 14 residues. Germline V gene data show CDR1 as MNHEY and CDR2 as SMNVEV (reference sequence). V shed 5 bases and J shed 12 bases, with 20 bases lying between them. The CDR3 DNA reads TGTGCCAGCAGTCCTCGGGAGCCTCTGCCCACGCAGTTCTTC. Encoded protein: CASSPREPLPTQFF.

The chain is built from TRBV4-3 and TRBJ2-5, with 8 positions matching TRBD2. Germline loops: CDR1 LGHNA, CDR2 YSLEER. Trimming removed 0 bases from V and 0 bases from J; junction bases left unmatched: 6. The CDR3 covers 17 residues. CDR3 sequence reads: CASSQEFRGRYQETQYF. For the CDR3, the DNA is TGCGCCAGCAGCCAAGAGTTTCGCGGGAGGTACCAAGAGACCCAGTACTTC.

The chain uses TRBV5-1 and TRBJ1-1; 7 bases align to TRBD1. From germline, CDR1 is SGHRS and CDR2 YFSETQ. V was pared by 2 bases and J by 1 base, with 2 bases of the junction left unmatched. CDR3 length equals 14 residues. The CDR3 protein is CASSLKGANTEAFF. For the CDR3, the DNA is TGCGCCAGCAGCTTAAAGGGGGCGAACACTGAAGCTTTCTTT.

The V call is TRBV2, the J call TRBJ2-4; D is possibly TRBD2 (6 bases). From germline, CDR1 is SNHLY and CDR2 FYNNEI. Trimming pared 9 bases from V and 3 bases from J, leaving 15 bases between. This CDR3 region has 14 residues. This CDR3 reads CARGGESVKNIQYF. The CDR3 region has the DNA TGTGCCAGGGGCGGGGAGTCGGTCAAAAACATTCAGTACTTC.

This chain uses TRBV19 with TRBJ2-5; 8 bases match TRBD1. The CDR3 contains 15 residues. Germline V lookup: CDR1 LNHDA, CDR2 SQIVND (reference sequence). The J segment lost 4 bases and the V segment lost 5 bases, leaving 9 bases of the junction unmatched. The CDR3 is CASSPRTGLVETQYF. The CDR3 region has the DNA TGTGCCAGTAGTCCCAGGACAGGGTTGGTAGAGACCCAGTACTTC. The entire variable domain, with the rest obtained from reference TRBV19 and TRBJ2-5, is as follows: DGGITQSPKYLFRKEGQNVTLSCEQNLNHDAMYWYRQDPGQGLRLIYYSQIVNDFQKGDIAEGYSVSREKKESFPLTVTSAQKNPTAFYLCASSPRTGLVETQYFGPGTRLLVL.

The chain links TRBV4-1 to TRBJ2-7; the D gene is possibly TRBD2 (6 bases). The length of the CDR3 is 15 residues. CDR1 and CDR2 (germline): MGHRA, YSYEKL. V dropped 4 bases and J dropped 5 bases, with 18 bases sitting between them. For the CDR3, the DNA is TGCGCCAGCAGCCTCCGGGACTTGGGGTTACACGAGCAGTACTTC. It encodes CASSLRDLGLHEQYF.

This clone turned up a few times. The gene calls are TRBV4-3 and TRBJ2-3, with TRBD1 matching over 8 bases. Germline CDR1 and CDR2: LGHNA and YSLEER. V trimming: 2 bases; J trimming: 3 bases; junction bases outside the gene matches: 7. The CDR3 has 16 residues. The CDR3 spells CASSQRGQGGTDTQYF. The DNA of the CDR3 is TGCGCCAGCAGCCAACGAGGACAGGGCGGAACAGATACGCAGTATTTT.

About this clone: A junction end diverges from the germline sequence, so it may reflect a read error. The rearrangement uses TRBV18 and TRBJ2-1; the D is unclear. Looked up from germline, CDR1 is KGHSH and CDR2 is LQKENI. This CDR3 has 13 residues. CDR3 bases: TGTGCCAGCTCACCACCACTCTACGATGAGCAGTTCTTC. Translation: CASSPPLYDEQFF. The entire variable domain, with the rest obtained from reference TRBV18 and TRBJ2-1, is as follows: NAGVMQNPRHLVRRRGQEARLRCSPMKGHSHVYWYRQLPEEGLKFMVYLQKENIIDESGMPKERFSAEFPKEGPSILRIQQVVRGDSAAYFCASSPPLYDEQFFGPGTRLTVL.

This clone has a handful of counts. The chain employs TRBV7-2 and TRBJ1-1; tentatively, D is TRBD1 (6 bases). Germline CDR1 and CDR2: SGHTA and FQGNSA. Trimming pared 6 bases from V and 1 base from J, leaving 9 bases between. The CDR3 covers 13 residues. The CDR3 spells CASRETGNTEAFF. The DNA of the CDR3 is TGTGCCAGCAGGGAGACAGGGAACACTGAAGCTTTCTTT.

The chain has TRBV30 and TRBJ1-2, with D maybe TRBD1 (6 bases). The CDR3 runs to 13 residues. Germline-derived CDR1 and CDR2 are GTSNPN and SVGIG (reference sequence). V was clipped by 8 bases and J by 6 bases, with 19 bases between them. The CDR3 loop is CASNQGGVNGYTF. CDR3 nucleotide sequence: TGTGCCAGCAACCAAGGGGGGGTCAATGGCTACACCTTC.

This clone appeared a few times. The CDR3 here is CASSSGQGGQETQYF. The CDR3 nucleotides are TGTGCCAGCAGTAGCGGACAGGGAGGGCAAGAGACCCAGTACTTC. The chain employs TRBV5-8 and TRBJ2-5; a possible D gene is TRBD1 (8 bases). Trimming stripped 5 bases from V and 2 bases from J, with 16 bases between. CDR1 SGHTS and CDR2 YDEGEE come from the germline V gene. The CDR3 sequence is 15 residues long.

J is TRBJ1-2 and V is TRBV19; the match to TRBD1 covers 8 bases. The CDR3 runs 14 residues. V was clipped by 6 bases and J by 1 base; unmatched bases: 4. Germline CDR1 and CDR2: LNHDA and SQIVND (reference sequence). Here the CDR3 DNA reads TGTGCCAGTAGCCGGGACAGGCTTAACTATGGCTACACCTTC. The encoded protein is CASSRDRLNYGYTF.

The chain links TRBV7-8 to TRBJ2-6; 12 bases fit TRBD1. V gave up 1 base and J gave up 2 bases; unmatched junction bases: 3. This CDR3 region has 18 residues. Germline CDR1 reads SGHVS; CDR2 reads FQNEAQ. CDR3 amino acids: CASSLGGQGAPGANVLTF. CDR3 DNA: TGTGCCAGCAGCTTAGGGGGACAGGGGGCGCCTGGGGCCAACGTCCTGACTTTC.

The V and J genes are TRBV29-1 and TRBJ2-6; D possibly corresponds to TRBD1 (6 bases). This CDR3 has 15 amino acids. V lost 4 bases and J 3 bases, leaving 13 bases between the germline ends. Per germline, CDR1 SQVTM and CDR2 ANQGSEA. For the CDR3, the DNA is TGCAGCGTTGCACAGGGTTGGGATGGGGCCAACGTCCTGACTTTC. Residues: CSVAQGWDGANVLTF.

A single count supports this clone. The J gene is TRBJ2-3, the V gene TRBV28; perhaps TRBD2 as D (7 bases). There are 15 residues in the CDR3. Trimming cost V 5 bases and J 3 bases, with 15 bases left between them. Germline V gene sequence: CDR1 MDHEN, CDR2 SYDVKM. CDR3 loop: CASSTTGGLTDTQYF. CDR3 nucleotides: TGTGCCAGCAGTACGACCGGGGGGCTAACAGATACGCAGTATTTT.